Listed below are T cell receptor beta chains from one sample, sequenced in a study of T-cell reconstitution after alpha-beta-depleted transplantation in children. TCRdb re-derived calls from the PCR reads in MiXCR, one entry per CDR3 protein. The data hold hundreds of thousands of distinct CDR3 sequences, with about 10% observed a single time. The sample in question was PBMCs from the stem cell graft donor, obtained from the stem cell graft. All receptors derive from a human donor who donated a stem cell graft to a child with acute myeloid leukemia. Each CDR3 is given with its conserved first and last residue. A D gene is named only where the DNA matches it firmly.

D	V	J	CDR3
.	TRBV20-1	TRBJ2-1	CSAPRGGNNEQFF
.	TRBV6-2/TRBV6-3	TRBJ2-7	CASSYSQQGLRSYEQYF
.	TRBV10-3	TRBJ2-3	CAISEGGPDTQYF
TRBD2	TRBV9	TRBJ2-1	CASSVVGLASGNEQFF
.	TRBV7-9	TRBJ2-3	CASSLEGHPSDTQYF
TRBD1	TRBV20-1	TRBJ1-2	CSATKRTGANYGYTF
.	TRBV6-1	TRBJ2-7	CASSVTTKYF
.	TRBV9	TRBJ2-7	CASSVAGTSSYEQYF
.	TRBV7-3	TRBJ1-2	CASSLGAGPNYGYTF
TRBD1	TRBV7-9	TRBJ1-5	CASSPGTGGGQPQHF
.	TRBV11-2	TRBJ2-1	CASSPSIDTYNEQFF
TRBD1	TRBV7-3	TRBJ2-7	CASSFMPGQGYEQYF
.	TRBV7-2	TRBJ1-1	CASSLHGRLNEAFF
TRBD2	TRBV2	TRBJ2-1	CATRTSPHNEQFF
TRBD2	TRBV11-2	TRBJ2-3	CASSSGRAGDTQYF
TRBD1	TRBV7-8	TRBJ2-2	CASSLGDRSTGELFF
TRBD2	TRBV29-1	TRBJ2-7	CSVSGLAVKEQYF
.	TRBV15	TRBJ1-5	CATSTPGSGQPQHF
TRBD1	TRBV5-1	TRBJ2-3	CASSYSTGITDTQYF
TRBD2	TRBV7-3	TRBJ2-2	CASSLRLAGDGELFF
.	TRBV28	TRBJ2-7	CASSWTYEQYF
TRBD1	TRBV4-3	TRBJ2-7	CASSQWDRGREQYF
.	TRBV20-1	TRBJ2-3	CSARFPDTQYF
TRBD2	TRBV5-1	TRBJ2-1	CASSLRASGRVNEQFF
TRBD2	TRBV10-2	TRBJ2-1	CASSDILAGGSNEQFF
TRBD1	TRBV27	TRBJ1-2	CASSLSGQSYGYTF
TRBD2	TRBV11-1	TRBJ2-1	CASSLYGTSGRVSYNEQFF
.	TRBV4-3	TRBJ2-5	CASSQDIGVQETQYF
TRBD1	TRBV25-1	TRBJ1-6	CASSEGDRASPLHF
TRBD1	TRBV4-3	TRBJ2-1	CASSGRDRKDNEQFF
TRBD1	TRBV5-5	TRBJ1-1	CASRFMTGSGTEAFF
.	TRBV12-3/TRBV12-4	TRBJ1-1	CASSLGFRGTEAFF
.	TRBV30	TRBJ2-1	CAWSVGGFNEQFF
.	TRBV12-3/TRBV12-4	TRBJ1-6	CASSPLGGGSPLHF
TRBD1	TRBV12-3/TRBV12-4	TRBJ1-3	CASGNGRGPGNTIYF
.	TRBV19	TRBJ2-1	CASSIMDEQFF
TRBD2	TRBV28	TRBJ2-7	CASSTRERGSYEQYF
.	TRBV4-3	TRBJ1-5	CASSQDGRYQPQHF
TRBD1	TRBV5-1	TRBJ1-1	CASSEGTGLNTEAFF
TRBD2	TRBV6-2/TRBV6-3	TRBJ2-7	CASSPSGSFHEQYF
.	TRBV29-1	TRBJ2-3	CSGIGGRLATDTQYF
TRBD1	TRBV25-1	TRBJ2-6	CASSVAGTGHRTGANVLTF